A selection of T cell receptor beta chains follows, all from one sample in a study of beta chain features in type 1 diabetes. Produced via immunoSEQ multiplex PCR; TCRdb's table is partial and in-frame only. The table has about 140,000 clones, 9% to 10% seen once. Specimen: central memory CD4+ T cells from blood. The receptor source for this set is a woman in her 40s in good health. CDR3s include the opening cysteine and the closing phenylalanine or tryptophan. The D gene is left open where the match is weak. Clone size is not always given. Where it is, it says once, few, many or a class for expanded clones.

abundance,v_gene,j_gene,d_gene,CDR3nt,CDR3aa
few,TRBV6-1,TRBJ2-1,TRBD1,TGTGCCAGCAGTCCGGGACAGGGGAGTGATGAGCAGTTCTTC,CASSPGQGSDEQFF
few,TRBV19,TRBJ2-5,NA,TGTGCCAGTACCTCAAAGTCAGCCGGGGAGACCCAGTACTTC,CASTSKSAGETQYF
few,TRBV18,TRBJ2-5,NA,TGTGCCAGCTCACCCCCGGCAGGGGACGAGACCCAGTACTTC,CASSPPAGDETQYF
NA,TRBV7-2,TRBJ2-5,TRBD1,TGTGCCAGCAGCTTACGGACAGGGTCAAGGGAGACCCAGTACTTC,CASSLRTGSRETQYF
NA,TRBV5-1,TRBJ2-7,TRBD1,TGCGCCAGCAGCTTGGAGGGGCCGGGACAGGGGGCGAAGCAGTACTTC,CASSLEGPGQGAKQYF
NA,TRBV18,TRBJ1-2,TRBD1,TGTGCCAGCTCACCACCCACGACAGGGGGGTATGGCTACACCTTC,CASSPPTTGGYGYTF
NA,TRBV5-1,TRBJ1-6,NA,TGCGCCAGCAGCTTCGACAGTGCCAATTCACCCCTCCACTTT,CASSFDSANSPLHF
many,TRBV7-2,TRBJ2-3,NA,TGTGCCAGCAGCCGACTAGACACAGATACGCAGTATTTT,CASSRLDTDTQYF
NA,TRBV7-8,TRBJ2-5,TRBD2,TGTGCCAGCAGCTTAGCGCGTCTAGCGGGGGTTCGGGAGACCCAGTACTTC,CASSLARLAGVRETQYF
NA,TRBV11-2,TRBJ2-7,NA,TGTGCCAGCAGCAGAGACGGACTCTACGAGCAGTACTTC,CASSRDGLYEQYF
few,TRBV6-6,TRBJ2-1,TRBD2,TGTGCCATCAGACGGACTAGCGGGGACAACAATGAGCAGTTCTTC,CAIRRTSGDNNEQFF
NA,TRBV7-8,TRBJ1-3,NA,TGTGCCAGCAGCCCCGTTGGAAACACCATATATTTT,CASSPVGNTIYF
few,TRBV9,TRBJ2-3,TRBD1,TGTGCCAGCAGCGGGACAGGGAACACAGATACGCAGTATTTT,CASSGTGNTDTQYF
few,TRBV5-4,TRBJ2-1,TRBD1,TGTGCCAGCAGCTTGGCCGGACAGGGGGGTTTCAATGAGCAGTTCTTC,CASSLAGQGGFNEQFF
NA,TRBV7-2,TRBJ2-1,NA,TGTGCCAGCAGCTTGAAATCGCGACAGTACAATGAGCAGTTCTTC,CASSLKSRQYNEQFF
NA,TRBV7-2,TRBJ2-5,TRBD1,TGTGCCAGCAGCGACCGGGGGACAGGGGGAAAAGAGACCCAGTACTTC,CASSDRGTGGKETQYF
NA,TRBV5-4,TRBJ2-5,NA,TGTGCCAGCAGCTTGTCCGGAGGGGGCCTTCAAGAGACCCAGTACTTC,CASSLSGGGLQETQYF
NA,TRBV6-5,TRBJ2-3,NA,TGTGCCAGCAGTTACCGATTGGGCGATACGCAGTATTTT,CASSYRLGDTQYF
few,TRBV5-4,TRBJ2-7,NA,TGCGCCAGCAGTTCCCGGCCGTGGACACAGGGTATAGGCGAGCAGTACTTC,CASSSRPWTQGIGEQYF
few,TRBV5-1,TRBJ2-7,NA,TGCGCCAGCAGCTTGGACAGGATGTCCTACGAGCAGTACTTC,CASSLDRMSYEQYF
NA,TRBV11-2,TRBJ1-1,NA,TGTGCCAGCACCCTTAGTCCAAACACTGAAGCTTTCTTT,CASTLSPNTEAFF
many,TRBV29-1,TRBJ2-7,TRBD1,TGCAGCACCCGGGACAGACTCCACGAGCAGTACTTC,CSTRDRLHEQYF
NA,TRBV5-5,TRBJ1-6,TRBD1,TGTGCCAGCAGCTTGGCGGGGACAGGGGTATCACCCCTCCACTTT,CASSLAGTGVSPLHF
few,TRBV9,TRBJ2-3,TRBD2,TGTGCCAGCAGCTCAGCGGGGGCGACCACAGATACGCAGTATTTT,CASSSAGATTDTQYF
few,TRBV7-2,TRBJ2-5,NA,TGTGCCAGCAGCTTAGAGGGGGGACAGCCCCAGTACTTC,CASSLEGGQPQYF
few,TRBV11-2,TRBJ2-4,TRBD2,TGTGCCAGCAGCTTGGATAGGACTAGCGGAAACATTCAGTACTTC,CASSLDRTSGNIQYF
NA,TRBV19,TRBJ2-7,NA,TGTGCCAGTAGTCCCCGAGACAGCCATAGCTCCTACGAGCAGTACTTC,CASSPRDSHSSYEQYF
few,TRBV5-1,TRBJ2-5,NA,TGCGCCAGCAGCCGCAGCGAAGAGACCCAGTACTTC,CASSRSEETQYF
NA,TRBV27,TRBJ2-3,TRBD2,TGTGCCAGCAGCCTGGCCCCTAGCGGGGGCACAGATACGCAGTATTTT,CASSLAPSGGTDTQYF
NA,TRBV6-5,TRBJ2-1,NA,TGTGCCAGCAGGGACTCCGGAGCCTTATACAATGAGCAGTTCTTC,CASRDSGALYNEQFF
few,TRBV29-1,TRBJ2-4,TRBD2,TGCAGCGTTTTACTAGCGGACCTAGCCAAAAACATTCAGTACTTC,CSVLLADLAKNIQYF
NA,TRBV5-4,TRBJ2-5,TRBD2,TGTGCCAGCAGCCCCCTTTCCACCGGGACTAGTTTTGGGACCCAGTACTTC,CASSPLSTGTSFGTQYF
NA,TRBV10-2,TRBJ2-7,NA,TGCGCCAGCAGTGAGTCAGGAGGGGACGAGCAGTACTTC,CASSESGGDEQYF
few,TRBV5-4,TRBJ1-2,TRBD1,TGTGCCAGCTCTTCACAGGGGGCGGATGGCTACACCTTC,CASSSQGADGYTF
NA,TRBV18,TRBJ2-1,TRBD1,TGTGCCAGCTCACCCGGGACAGGGGGATTCAATGAGCAGTTCTTC,CASSPGTGGFNEQFF
NA,TRBV10-3,TRBJ2-2,TRBD2,TGTGCCATCAGTGCTCAGAGCGGGGGTACCACCGGGGAGCTGTTTTTT,CAISAQSGGTTGELFF
few,TRBV5-6,TRBJ1-5,TRBD1,TGTGCCAGCAACTCGGGACAGGGGACTCAGCCCCAGCATTTT,CASNSGQGTQPQHF
NA,TRBV27,TRBJ2-2,TRBD2,TGTGCCGGAGGGGACTACAACACCGGGGAGCTGTTTTTT,CAGGDYNTGELFF
few,TRBV5-1,TRBJ2-4,NA,TGCGCCAGCAGCTCCGGGGAATACTCATATCTAGCCAAAAACATTCAGTACTTC,CASSSGEYSYLAKNIQYF
NA,TRBV2,TRBJ1-2,NA,TGTGCCAGCAGTGAACTTCCGCAGGACAGTGGGGGCTACACCTTC,CASSELPQDSGGYTF
few,TRBV19,TRBJ1-5,NA,TGTGCCAGTAGTCAGGGGTTTAGCAATCAGCCCCAGCATTTT,CASSQGFSNQPQHF
NA,TRBV5-1,TRBJ2-1,TRBD2,TGCGCCAGCAGCACCCGGGTTAGCGGGGGATCGCAGTTCTTC,CASSTRVSGGSQFF
few,TRBV14,TRBJ1-1,NA,TGTGCCAGCAGCCAAGGGGGAACAGGCAAAGCTTTCTTT,CASSQGGTGKAFF
NA,TRBV12-5,TRBJ1-2,NA,TGTGCTAGTGGTTTGGTACAGGACCATGCAGCAAGCTACACCTTC,CASGLVQDHAASYTF
few,TRBV27,TRBJ2-7,NA,TGTGCCAGCAGTTCCCCGGGACAAGGTTACGAGCAGTACTTC,CASSSPGQGYEQYF
few,TRBV7-2,TRBJ1-4,NA,TGTGCCAGCAGCTTGGACAGACCTAATGAAAAACTGTTTTTT,CASSLDRPNEKLFF
few,TRBV5-6,TRBJ2-7,NA,TGTGCCAGCAGCACTCGGGGAGGTTGGAGGAACGAGCAGTACTTC,CASSTRGGWRNEQYF
NA,TRBV19,TRBJ1-2,NA,TGTGCCAGTAGTATAAGAGGGGGTGTATATGGCTACACCTTC,CASSIRGGVYGYTF
few,TRBV14,TRBJ1-2,NA,TGTGCCAGCAGCCAAGAGCGGGCGTGGGCTGGCTACACCTTC,CASSQERAWAGYTF
NA,TRBV5-6,TRBJ2-3,TRBD2,TGTGCCAGCAGCTTTGGGGCGGGGGGGTCAGATACGCAGTATTTT,CASSFGAGGSDTQYF
few,TRBV5-1,TRBJ1-2,NA,TGCGCCAGCAGCCCTACGCCAGGGACTAACTATGGCTACACCTTC,CASSPTPGTNYGYTF
few,TRBV4-3,TRBJ1-5,NA,TGCGCCAGCAGCCAAGATATTGATGGGGGCCGGCAGCCCCAGCATTTT,CASSQDIDGGRQPQHF
NA,TRBV7-8,TRBJ2-3,NA,TGTGCCAGCAGCCCGGACTGGGCAACAGATACGCAGTGTTTT,CASSPDWATDTQCF
few,TRBV7-9,TRBJ1-6,NA,TGTGCCAGCAGCTTGGGGAGGGATAATTCACCCCTCCACTTT,CASSLGRDNSPLHF
NA,TRBV9,TRBJ1-2,NA,TGTGCCAGCAGCGCTGCGTCTCGGGGGAGACGCTACTATGGCTACACCTTC,CASSAASRGRRYYGYTF
many,TRBV18,TRBJ2-5,TRBD1,TGTGCCAGCTCACGCGGACAGGAAGAGACCCAGTACTTC,CASSRGQEETQYF
few,TRBV2,TRBJ1-1,NA,TGTGCCAGCAGTGAAAATGGGGCTTACACTGAAGCTTTCTTT,CASSENGAYTEAFF
few,TRBV2,TRBJ1-5,TRBD1,TGTGCCAGCAGCGTGGGACAGGGGGATCAGCCCCAGCATTTT,CASSVGQGDQPQHF